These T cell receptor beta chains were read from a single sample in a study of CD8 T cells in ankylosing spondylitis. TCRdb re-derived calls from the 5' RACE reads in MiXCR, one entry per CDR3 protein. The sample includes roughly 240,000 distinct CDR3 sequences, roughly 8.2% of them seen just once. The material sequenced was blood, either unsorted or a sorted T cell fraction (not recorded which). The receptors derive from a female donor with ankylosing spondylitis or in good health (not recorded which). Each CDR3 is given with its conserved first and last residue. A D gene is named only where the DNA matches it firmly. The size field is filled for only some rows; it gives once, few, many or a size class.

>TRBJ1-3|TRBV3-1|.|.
TGTGCCAGCAGCCAAACTGGAAACACCATATATTTT
CASSQTGNTIYF
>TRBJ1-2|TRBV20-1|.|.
TGCAGTGCTGGGCAACGTTTTAACTATGGCTACACCTTC
CSAGQRFNYGYTF
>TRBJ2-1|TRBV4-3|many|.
TGCGCCAGCAGGGCAATAGGAGGTTATGAGCAGTTCTTC
CASRAIGGYEQFF
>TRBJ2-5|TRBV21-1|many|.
TGTGCCAGCACCACTGGGATAAGGGATCAAGAGACCCAGTACTTC
CASTTGIRDQETQYF
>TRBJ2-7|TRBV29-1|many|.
TGCAGCGTTTCCATATCGCCCTCCTACGAGCAGTACTTC
CSVSISPSYEQYF
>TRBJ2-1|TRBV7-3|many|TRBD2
TGTGCCAGCAGCGTCAACCGGGACTATTCCTACAATGAGCAGTTCTTC
CASSVNRDYSYNEQFF
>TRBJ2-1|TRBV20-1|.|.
TGCAGTGCTAGAGATCTTGGAGGCTACAATGAGCAGTTCTTC
CSARDLGGYNEQFF
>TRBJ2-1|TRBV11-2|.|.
TGTGCCAGCAGCTTAGGGTACGGGGATGAGCAGTTCTTC
CASSLGYGDEQFF
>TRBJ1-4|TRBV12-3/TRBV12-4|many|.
TGTGCCAGCAGTTTTTCTGAAACGAAACTGTTTTTT
CASSFSETKLFF
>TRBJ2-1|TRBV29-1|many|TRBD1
TGCAGCGTTCCGGGACAGGGGGCTCAGCAGTTCTTC
CSVPGQGAQQFF
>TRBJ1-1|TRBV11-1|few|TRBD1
TGTGCCAGCAGCTCAACCGGGACAGGGGGATATGAAGTCACTGAAGCTTTCTTT
CASSSTGTGGYEVTEAFF
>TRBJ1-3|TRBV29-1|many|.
TGCAGCGTCCTAGTTGGTGGAAACACCATATATTTT
CSVLVGGNTIYF
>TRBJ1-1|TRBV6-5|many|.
TGTGCCAGCAGTCCTAGCCGGGGGCGGTTGGTTAACACTGAAGCTTTCTTT
CASSPSRGRLVNTEAFF
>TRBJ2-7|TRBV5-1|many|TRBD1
TGCGCCAGCAGCCCTGCGACAGGGACCTACGAGCAGTACTTC
CASSPATGTYEQYF
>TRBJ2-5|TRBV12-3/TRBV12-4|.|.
TGTGCCAGCAGTTTACAGGTTAAAGAGACCCAGTACTTC
CASSLQVKETQYF
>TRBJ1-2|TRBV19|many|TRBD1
TGTGCCAGTAGTATGGAGGGGGCGAAACCATCAGCTAACTATGGCTACACCTTC
CASSMEGAKPSANYGYTF
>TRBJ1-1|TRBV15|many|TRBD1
TGTGCCACCAGCAGAGATGGGGACAGGGATACTGAAGCTTTCTTT
CATSRDGDRDTEAFF
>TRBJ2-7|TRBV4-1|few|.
TGCGCCAGCAGCCAGGGACGGAGCTCCTACGAGCAGTACTTC
CASSQGRSSYEQYF
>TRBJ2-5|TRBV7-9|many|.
TGTGCCAGCAGCTTAGTGTTCGGAGTTGAAGAGACCCAGTACTTC
CASSLVFGVEETQYF
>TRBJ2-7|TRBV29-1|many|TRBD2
TGCAGCGTTGAGACTAGCGGGAGTCCGGACGAGCAGTACTTC
CSVETSGSPDEQYF
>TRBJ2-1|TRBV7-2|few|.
TGTGCCAGCAAGAGGGCCCCGGGCTCCTACAATGAGCAGTTCTTC
CASKRAPGSYNEQFF
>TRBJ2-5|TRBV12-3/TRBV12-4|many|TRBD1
TGTGCCAGCAGCCCGCAGGGACAGGGCCAAGAGACCCAGTACTTC
CASSPQGQGQETQYF
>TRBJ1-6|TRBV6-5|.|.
TGTGCCAGCAGCAGTTACCCAAGGCAGGGGCCTAATTCACCCCTCCACTTT
CASSSYPRQGPNSPLHF
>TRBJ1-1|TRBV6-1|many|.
TGTGCCAGCACCTACAGGAGGCACACTGAAGCTTTCTTT
CASTYRRHTEAFF
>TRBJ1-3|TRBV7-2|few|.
TGTGCCAGCAGCTTAGCACCATTAGGGGCTGGAAACACCATATATTTT
CASSLAPLGAGNTIYF
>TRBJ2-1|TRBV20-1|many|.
TGCAGTGCTAGAGGGAATGTAATGGATGAGCAGTTCTTC
CSARGNVMDEQFF
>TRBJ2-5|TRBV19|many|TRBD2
TGTGCCAGTAAAGTGAGCGGGAGTTCAGGGACCCAGTACTTC
CASKVSGSSGTQYF
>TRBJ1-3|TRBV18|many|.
TGTGCCAGCTCACCAGTCCCCCCGAGCTCTGGAAACACCATATATTTT
CASSPVPPSSGNTIYF
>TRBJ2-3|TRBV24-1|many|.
TGTGCCACCAGTGACCCGGGGCACGGGGGAGGAGATACGCAGTATTTT
CATSDPGHGGGDTQYF
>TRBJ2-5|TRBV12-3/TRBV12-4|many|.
TGTGCCAGCAGTTTTTACCGTCGAGCGGTGTTACAAGAGACCCAGTACTTC
CASSFYRRAVLQETQYF
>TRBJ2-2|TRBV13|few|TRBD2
TGTGCCAGCAGCCCTCGGGGGGTCCCCGGGGAGCTGTTTTTT
CASSPRGVPGELFF
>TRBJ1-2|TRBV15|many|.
TGTGCCACCAGCATCTACCAGGGAGACTATGGCTACACCTTC
CATSIYQGDYGYTF
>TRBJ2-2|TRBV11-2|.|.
TGTGCCAGCAGCGGGAGGCCGAGAGGGAGCAACACCGGGGAGCTGTTTTTT
CASSGRPRGSNTGELFF
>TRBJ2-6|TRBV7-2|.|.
TGTGCCAGCAGCTTAGCCCTCTCTGGGACCAACGTCCTGACTTTC
CASSLALSGTNVLTF
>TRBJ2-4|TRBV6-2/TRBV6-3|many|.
TGTGCCAGCAGTCAAGGGGAGTTGGAAAGCATTCAGTACTTC
CASSQGELESIQYF
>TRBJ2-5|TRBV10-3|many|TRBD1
TGTGCCATCAGTCTCACAGGGGGCGGCACCCAAGAGACCCAGTACTTC
CAISLTGGGTQETQYF
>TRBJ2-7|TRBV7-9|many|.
TGTGCCAGCAGCCCCTCCGACAGATCCTACGAGCAGTACTTC
CASSPSDRSYEQYF
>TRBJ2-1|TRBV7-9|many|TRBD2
TGTGCCAGCAGCCTTCGGACTAGCAATAATGAGCAGTTCTTC
CASSLRTSNNEQFF
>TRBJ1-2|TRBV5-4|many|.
TGTGCCAGCAGCTTGGATTTCGCGGGGGATGGCTACACCTTC
CASSLDFAGDGYTF
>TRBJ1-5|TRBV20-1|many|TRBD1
TGCAGTGCCAGACAGGGGGCTCAGCCCCAGCATTTT
CSARQGAQPQHF